Sequencing of this T cell receptor (beta chain) was carried out in a study of CD8 T cells in ankylosing spondylitis. The CDR3 is made up of 13 amino acids. CDR1 and CDR2 (germline): SGHRS, YFSETQ. V gave up 1 base and J gave up 3 bases, with 7 bases separating them. Libraries of TCR beta came from quantitative 5'-RACE with molecular barcodes. TCRdb used MiXCR to reprocess the 5' RACE reads, holding one entry per CDR3 protein. The sample shows more than 300,000 distinct CDR3 sequences, around a tenth of them seen only once. Ten or more counts support this clonotype. Its antigen is as yet unknown. General study points: Made up of 7 to 9 highly homologous variants, a TCR beta motif appeared characteristic of ankylosing spondylitis blood. Significant enrichment of disease-linked clones was reportedly seen in matched ankylosing spondylitis synovial fluid.

Sequencing was done on a sample of blood, either unsorted or a sorted T cell fraction (not recorded which). The clonotype originates from a female donor with ankylosing spondylitis or in good health (not recorded which). The chain joins TRBV5-1 to TRBJ2-5; perhaps TRBD2 as D (5 bases). This CDR3 reads CASSLLAEETQYF. CDR3 in DNA: TGCGCCAGCAGCTTGCTAGCAGAAGAGACCCAGTACTTC.